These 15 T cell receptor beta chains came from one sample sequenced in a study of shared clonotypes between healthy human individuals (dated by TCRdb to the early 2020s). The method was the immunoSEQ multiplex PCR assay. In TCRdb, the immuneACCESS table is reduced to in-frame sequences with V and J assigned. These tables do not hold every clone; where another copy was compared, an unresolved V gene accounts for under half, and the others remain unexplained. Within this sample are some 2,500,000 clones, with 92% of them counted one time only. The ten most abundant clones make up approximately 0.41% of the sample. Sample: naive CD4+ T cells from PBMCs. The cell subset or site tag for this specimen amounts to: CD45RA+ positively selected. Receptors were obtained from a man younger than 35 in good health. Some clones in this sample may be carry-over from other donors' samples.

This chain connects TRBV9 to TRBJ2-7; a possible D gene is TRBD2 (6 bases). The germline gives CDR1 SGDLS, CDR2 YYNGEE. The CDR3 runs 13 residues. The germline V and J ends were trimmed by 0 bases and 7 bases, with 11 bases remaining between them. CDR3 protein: CASSVETEGEQYF. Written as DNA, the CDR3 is TGTGCCAGCAGCGTAGAGACGGAGGGGGAGCAGTACTTC. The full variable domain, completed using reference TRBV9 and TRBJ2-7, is DSGVTQTPKHLITATGQRVTLRCSPRSGDLSVYWYQQSLDQGLQFLIQYYNGEERAKGNILERFSAQQFPDLHSELNLSSLELGDSALYFCASSVETEGEQYFGPGTRLTVT.

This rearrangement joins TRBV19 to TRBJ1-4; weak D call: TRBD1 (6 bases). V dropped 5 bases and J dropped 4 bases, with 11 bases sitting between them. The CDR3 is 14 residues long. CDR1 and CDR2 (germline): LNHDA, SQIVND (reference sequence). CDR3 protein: CASSGGGLNEKLFF. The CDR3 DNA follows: TGTGCCAGTAGTGGGGGCGGCCTTAATGAAAAACTGTTTTTT.

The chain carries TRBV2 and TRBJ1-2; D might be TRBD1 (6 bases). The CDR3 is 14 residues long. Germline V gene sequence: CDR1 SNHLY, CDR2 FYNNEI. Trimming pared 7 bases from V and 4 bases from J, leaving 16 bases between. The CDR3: CASKYMDRTYGYTF. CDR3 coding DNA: TGTGCCAGCAAATATATGGACAGAACCTATGGCTACACCTTC. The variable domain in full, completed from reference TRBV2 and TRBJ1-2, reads EPEVTQTPSHQVTQMGQEVILRCVPISNHLYFYWYRQILGQKVEFLVSFYNNEISEKSEIFDDQFSVERPDGSNFTLKIRSTKLEDSAMYFCASKYMDRTYGYTFGSGTRLTVV.

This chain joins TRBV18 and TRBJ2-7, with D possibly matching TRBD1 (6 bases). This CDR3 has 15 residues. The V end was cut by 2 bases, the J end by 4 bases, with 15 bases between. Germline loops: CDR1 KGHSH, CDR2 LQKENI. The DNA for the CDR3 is TGTGCCAGCTCACCAAGCAGGGGTTTCGGTTACGAGCAGTACTTC. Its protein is CASSPSRGFGYEQYF. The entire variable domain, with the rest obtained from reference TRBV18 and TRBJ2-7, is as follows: NAGVMQNPRHLVRRRGQEARLRCSPMKGHSHVYWYRQLPEEGLKFMVYLQKENIIDESGMPKERFSAEFPKEGPSILRIQQVVRGDSAAYFCASSPSRGFGYEQYFGPGTRLTVT.

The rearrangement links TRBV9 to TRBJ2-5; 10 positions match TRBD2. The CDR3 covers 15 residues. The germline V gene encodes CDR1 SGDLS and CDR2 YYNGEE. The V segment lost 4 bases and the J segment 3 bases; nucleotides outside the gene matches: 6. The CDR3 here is CASSLSGTSEETQYF. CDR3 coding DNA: TGTGCCAGCAGCCTCAGTGGGACTAGCGAAGAGACCCAGTACTTC.

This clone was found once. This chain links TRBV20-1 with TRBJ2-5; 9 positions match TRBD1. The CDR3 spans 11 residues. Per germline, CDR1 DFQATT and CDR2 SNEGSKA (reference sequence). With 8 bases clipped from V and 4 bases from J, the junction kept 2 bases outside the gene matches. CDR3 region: CSTGGRETQYF. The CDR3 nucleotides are TGCAGTACAGGGGGCCGAGAGACCCAGTACTTC.

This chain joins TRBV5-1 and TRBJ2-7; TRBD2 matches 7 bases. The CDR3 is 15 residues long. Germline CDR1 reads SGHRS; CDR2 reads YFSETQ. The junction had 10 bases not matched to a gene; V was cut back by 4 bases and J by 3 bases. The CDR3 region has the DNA TGCGCCAGCAGCACGGACCGGGACTATGGCTACGAGCAGTACTTC. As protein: CASSTDRDYGYEQYF.

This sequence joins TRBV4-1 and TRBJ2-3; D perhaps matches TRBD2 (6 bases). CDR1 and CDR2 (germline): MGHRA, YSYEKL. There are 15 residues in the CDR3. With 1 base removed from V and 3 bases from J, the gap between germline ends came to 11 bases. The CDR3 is CASSQAGVSTDTQYF. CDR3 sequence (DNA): TGCGCCAGCAGCCAAGCGGGAGTTTCGACAGATACGCAGTATTTT.

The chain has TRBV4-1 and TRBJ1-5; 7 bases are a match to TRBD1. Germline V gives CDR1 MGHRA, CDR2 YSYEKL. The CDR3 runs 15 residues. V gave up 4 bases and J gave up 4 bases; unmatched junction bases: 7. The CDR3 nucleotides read TGCGCCAGCAGCCCGATCAGGGGGGATAATCAGCCCCAGCATTTT. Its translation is CASSPIRGDNQPQHF.

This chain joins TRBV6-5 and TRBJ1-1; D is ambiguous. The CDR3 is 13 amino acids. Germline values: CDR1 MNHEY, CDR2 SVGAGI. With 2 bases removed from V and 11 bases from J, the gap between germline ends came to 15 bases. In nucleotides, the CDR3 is TGTGCCAGCAGTTACGTTGAAGGGATGGGGGCTTTCTTT. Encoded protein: CASSYVEGMGAFF.

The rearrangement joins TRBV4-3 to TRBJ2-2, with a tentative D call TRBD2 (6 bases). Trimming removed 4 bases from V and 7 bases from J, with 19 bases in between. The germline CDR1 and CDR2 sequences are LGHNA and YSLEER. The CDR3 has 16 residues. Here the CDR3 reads CASSRKPEGGVGELFF. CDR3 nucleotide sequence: TGCGCCAGCAGCCGAAAACCCGAGGGAGGCGTCGGGGAGCTGTTTTTT.

The CDR3 is CAAGGASSYNEQFF. The CDR3 nucleotides are TGTGCCGCCGGGGGAGCGAGCTCCTACAATGAGCAGTTCTTC. The rearrangement links TRBV7-9 to TRBJ2-1; D may be TRBD2 (6 bases). Germline V CDR1 and CDR2: SEHNR, FQNEAQ (reference sequence). The V gene lost 11 bases and the J gene lost 0 bases, with 14 bases spanning the gap. This CDR3 is 14 amino acids long.

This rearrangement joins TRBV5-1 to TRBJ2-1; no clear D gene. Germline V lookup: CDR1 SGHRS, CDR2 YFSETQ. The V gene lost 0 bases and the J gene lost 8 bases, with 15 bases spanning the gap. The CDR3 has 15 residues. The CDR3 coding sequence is TGCGCCAGCAGCTTGGCGGACCAAGAGGCGGATGAGCAGTTCTTC. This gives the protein CASSLADQEADEQFF.

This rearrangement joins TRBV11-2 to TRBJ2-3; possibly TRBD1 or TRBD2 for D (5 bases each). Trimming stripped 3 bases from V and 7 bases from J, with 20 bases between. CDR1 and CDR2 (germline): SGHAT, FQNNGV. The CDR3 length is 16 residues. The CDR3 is CASSFNVPRGRNTQYF. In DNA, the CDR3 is TGTGCCAGCAGCTTTAATGTGCCCCGGGGACGGAATACGCAGTATTTT.

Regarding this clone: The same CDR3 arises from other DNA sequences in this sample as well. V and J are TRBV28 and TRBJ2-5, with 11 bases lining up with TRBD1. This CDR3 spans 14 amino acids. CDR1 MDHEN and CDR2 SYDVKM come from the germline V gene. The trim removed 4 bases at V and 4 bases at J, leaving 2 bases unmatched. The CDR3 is CASSSDRGRETQYF. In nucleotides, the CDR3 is TGTGCCAGCAGTTCGGACAGGGGGCGAGAGACCCAGTACTTC.